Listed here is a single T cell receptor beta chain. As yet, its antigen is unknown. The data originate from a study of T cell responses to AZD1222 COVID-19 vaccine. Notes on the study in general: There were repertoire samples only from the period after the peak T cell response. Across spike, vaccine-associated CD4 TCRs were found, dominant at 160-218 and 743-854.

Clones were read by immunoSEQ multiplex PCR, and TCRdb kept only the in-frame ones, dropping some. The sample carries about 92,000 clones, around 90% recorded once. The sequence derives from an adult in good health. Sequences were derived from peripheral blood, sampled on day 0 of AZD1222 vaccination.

CDR3 amino acids: CASSSPLAGVHNEQFF. The CDR3 region has the DNA TGTGCCAGCAGCTCTCCTCTAGCGGGAGTACACAATGAGCAGTTCTTC. V usage is TRBV7-3 and J usage is TRBJ2-1; 10 nucleotides agree with TRBD2. Trimming at V came to 4 bases and at J to 5 bases, leaving 8 bases not matched to a gene. Looked up from germline, CDR1 is SGHTA and CDR2 is FQGTGA. This CDR3 is 16 amino acids long.